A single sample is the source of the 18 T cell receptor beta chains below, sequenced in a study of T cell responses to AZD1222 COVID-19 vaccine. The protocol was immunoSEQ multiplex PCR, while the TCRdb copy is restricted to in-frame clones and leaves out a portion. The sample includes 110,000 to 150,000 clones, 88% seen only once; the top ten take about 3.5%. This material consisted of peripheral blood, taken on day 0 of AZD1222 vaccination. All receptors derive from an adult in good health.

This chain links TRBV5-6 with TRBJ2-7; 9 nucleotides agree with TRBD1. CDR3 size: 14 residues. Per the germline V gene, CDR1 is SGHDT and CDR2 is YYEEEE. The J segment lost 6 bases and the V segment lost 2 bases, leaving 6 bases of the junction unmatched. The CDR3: CASSFGQGISEQYF. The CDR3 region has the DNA TGTGCCAGCAGCTTCGGACAGGGGATTAGCGAGCAGTACTTC.

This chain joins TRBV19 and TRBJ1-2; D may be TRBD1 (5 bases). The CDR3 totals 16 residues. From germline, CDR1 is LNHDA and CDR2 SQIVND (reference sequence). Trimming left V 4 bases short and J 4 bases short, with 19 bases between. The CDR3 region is CASSKGTGSEFYGYTF. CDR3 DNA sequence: TGTGCCAGTAGTAAAGGAACAGGCAGCGAGTTCTATGGCTACACCTTC.

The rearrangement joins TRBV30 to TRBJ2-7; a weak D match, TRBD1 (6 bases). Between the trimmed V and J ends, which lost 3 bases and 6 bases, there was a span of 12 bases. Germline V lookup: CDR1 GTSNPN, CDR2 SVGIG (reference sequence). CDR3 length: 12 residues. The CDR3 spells CAWSRGLGEQYF. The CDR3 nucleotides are TGTGCCTGGAGCAGGGGTCTCGGCGAGCAGTACTTC.

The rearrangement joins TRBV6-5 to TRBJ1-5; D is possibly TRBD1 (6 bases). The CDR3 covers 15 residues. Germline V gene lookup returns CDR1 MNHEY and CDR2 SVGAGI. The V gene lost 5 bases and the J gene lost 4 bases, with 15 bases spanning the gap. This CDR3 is CASSRTDDLNQPQHF. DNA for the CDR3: TGTGCCAGCAGTAGGACAGACGATTTGAATCAGCCCCAGCATTTT.

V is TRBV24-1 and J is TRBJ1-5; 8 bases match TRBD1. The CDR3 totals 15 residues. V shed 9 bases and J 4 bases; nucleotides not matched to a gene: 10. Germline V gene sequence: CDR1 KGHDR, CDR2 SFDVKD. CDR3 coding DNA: TGTGCCACCCTCAGCCCGGGACAGGATAATCAGCCCCAGCATTTT. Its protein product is CATLSPGQDNQPQHF.

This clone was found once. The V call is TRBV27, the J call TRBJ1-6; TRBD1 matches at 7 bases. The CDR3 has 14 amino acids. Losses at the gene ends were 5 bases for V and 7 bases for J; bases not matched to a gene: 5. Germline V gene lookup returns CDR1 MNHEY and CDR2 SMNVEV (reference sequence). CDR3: CASSLRGSNSPLHF. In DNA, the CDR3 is TGTGCCAGCAGTCTCAGGGGGTCGAATTCACCCCTCCACTTT.

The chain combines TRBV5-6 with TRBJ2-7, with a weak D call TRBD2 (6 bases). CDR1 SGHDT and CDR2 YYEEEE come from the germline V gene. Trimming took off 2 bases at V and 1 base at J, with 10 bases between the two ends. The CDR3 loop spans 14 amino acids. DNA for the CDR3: TGTGCCAGCAGCTTTGGAGGGATTTCCTACGAGCAGTACTTC. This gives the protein CASSFGGISYEQYF.

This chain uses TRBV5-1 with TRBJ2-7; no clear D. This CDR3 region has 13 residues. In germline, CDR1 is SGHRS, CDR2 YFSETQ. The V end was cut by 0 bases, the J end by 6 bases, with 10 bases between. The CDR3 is CASSLENPSEQYF. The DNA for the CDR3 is TGCGCCAGCAGCTTGGAGAATCCGTCCGAGCAGTACTTC. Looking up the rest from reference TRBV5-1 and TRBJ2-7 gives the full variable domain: KAGVTQTPRYLIKTRGQQVTLSCSPISGHRSVSWYQQTPGQGLQFLFEYFSETQRNKGNFPGRFSGRQFSNSRSEMNVSTLELGDSALYLCASSLENPSEQYFGPGTRLTVT.

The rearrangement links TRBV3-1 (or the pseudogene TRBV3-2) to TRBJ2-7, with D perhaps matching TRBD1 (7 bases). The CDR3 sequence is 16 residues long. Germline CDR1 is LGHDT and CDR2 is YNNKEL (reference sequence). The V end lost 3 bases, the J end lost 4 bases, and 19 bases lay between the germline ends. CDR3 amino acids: CASSQRGLGSSYEQYF. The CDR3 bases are TGTGCCAGCAGCCAGAGGGGGCTCGGGAGTAGTTACGAGCAGTACTTC.

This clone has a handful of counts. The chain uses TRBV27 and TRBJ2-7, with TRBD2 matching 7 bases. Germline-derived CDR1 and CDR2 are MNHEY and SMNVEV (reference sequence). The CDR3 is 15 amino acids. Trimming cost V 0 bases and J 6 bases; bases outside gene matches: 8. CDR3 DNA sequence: TGTGCCAGCAGTTTATCATGGCCGGGGAGGGTCGAGCAGTACTTC. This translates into CASSLSWPGRVEQYF.

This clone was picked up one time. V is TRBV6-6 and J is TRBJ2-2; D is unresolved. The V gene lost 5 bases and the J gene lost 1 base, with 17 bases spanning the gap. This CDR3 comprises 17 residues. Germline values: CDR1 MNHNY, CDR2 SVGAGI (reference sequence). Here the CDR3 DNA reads TGTGCCAGCAGTCGCTCCCCCAACAGATGGAACACCGGGGAGCTGTTTTTT. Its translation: CASSRSPNRWNTGELFF.

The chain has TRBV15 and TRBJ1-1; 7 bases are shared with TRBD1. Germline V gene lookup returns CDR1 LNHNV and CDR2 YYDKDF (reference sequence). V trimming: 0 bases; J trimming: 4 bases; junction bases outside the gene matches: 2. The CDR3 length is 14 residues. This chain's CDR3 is CATSRDRDSTEAFF. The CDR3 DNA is TGTGCCACCAGCAGAGATAGGGACAGCACTGAAGCTTTCTTT.

The CDR3 region has the DNA TGTGCCAGCAGTTATAGAGACAGGGGCACGGGACCCCAGCATTTT. Protein: CASSYRDRGTGPQHF. The J gene is TRBJ1-5, the V gene TRBV6-6, with 8 bases that match TRBD1. Germline trimming cut 3 bases from V and 10 bases from J; bases unmatched to any gene: 11. Germline V CDR1 and CDR2: MNHNY, SVGAGI (reference sequence). This CDR3 is built from 15 residues.

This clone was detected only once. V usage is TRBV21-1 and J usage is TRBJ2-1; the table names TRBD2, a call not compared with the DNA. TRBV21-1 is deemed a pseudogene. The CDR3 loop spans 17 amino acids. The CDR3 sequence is CASSKVGPGWAIDEQFF. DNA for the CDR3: TGTGCCAGCAGCAAAGTTGGACCGGGGTGGGCCATAGATGAGCAGTTCTTC.

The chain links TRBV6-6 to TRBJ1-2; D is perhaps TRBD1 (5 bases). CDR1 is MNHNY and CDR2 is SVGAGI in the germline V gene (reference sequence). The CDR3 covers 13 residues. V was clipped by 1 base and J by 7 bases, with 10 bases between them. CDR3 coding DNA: TGTGCCAGCAGTTACTTGGGGACGGGTGGCTACACCTTC. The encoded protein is CASSYLGTGGYTF.

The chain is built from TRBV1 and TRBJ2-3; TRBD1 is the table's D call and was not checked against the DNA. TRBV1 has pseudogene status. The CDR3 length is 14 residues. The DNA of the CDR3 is TGCACCAGCACACCGAAGATCTGGGGCGATACGCAGTATTTT. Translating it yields CTSTPKIWGDTQYF.

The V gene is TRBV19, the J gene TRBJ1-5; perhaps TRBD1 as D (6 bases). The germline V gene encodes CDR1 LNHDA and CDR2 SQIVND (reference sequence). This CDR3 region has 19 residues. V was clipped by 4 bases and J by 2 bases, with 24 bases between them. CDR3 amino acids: CASSTIRGRPMSGNQPQHF. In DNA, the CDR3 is TGTGCCAGTAGTACCATCCGGGGGCGACCGATGTCGGGCAATCAGCCCCAGCATTTT.

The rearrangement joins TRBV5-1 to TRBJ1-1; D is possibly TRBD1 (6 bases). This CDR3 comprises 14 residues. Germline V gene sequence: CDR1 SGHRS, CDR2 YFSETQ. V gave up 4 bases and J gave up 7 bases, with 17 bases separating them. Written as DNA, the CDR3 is TGCGCCAGCAGCCACGGGTACAGGGAAATTGAAGCTTTCTTT. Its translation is CASSHGYREIEAFF.